A single sample is the source of the 26 T cell receptor beta chains below, sequenced in a study of T cells after yellow fever vaccination. A single record per CDR3 protein comes from TCRdb applying MiXCR to the 5' RACE reads. The repertoire holds about 200,000 distinct CDR3 sequences, with approximately 3.3% as singletons. Sequences were derived from CD4+ T cells sorted from PBMCs, sampled 10 days after the yellow fever booster vaccination. These receptors all come from a man aged 18 to 29 who received the YFV17D yellow fever vaccine.

This chain uses TRBV18 with TRBJ1-3; D remains ambiguous. Germline values: CDR1 KGHSH, CDR2 LQKENI. Trimming removed 0 bases from V and 8 bases from J, with 11 bases in between. The CDR3 sequence is 14 residues long. DNA of the CDR3: TGTGCCAGCTCACCACCGACCCGCCGAGACACCATATATTTT. Protein sequence: CASSPPTRRDTIYF. The full variable domain, in which reference TRBV18 and TRBJ1-3 provide the parts outside the CDR3, is NAGVMQNPRHLVRRRGQEARLRCSPMKGHSHVYWYRQLPEEGLKFMVYLQKENIIDESGMPKERFSAEFPKEGPSILRIQQVVRGDSAAYFCASSPPTRRDTIYFGEGSWLTVV.

The V gene is TRBV7-8, the J gene TRBJ2-6; D remains unclear. Germline V CDR1 and CDR2: SGHVS, FQNEAQ. This CDR3 is built from 15 residues. The V and J ends lost 1 base and 0 bases respectively, with 4 bases between them. The CDR3 DNA reads as TGTGCCAGCAGCTTAGAGGGCTCTGGGGCCAACGTCCTGACTTTC. Translation: CASSLEGSGANVLTF.

This rearrangement joins TRBV2 to TRBJ1-1; perhaps TRBD1 as D (5 bases). The CDR3 length is 13 residues. Germline CDR1 is SNHLY and CDR2 is FYNNEI. Trimming took off 4 bases at V and 4 bases at J, with 10 bases between the two ends. The CDR3 sequence: CASSVGVSTEAFF. The CDR3 DNA is TGTGCCAGCAGTGTAGGGGTGAGCACTGAAGCTTTCTTT.

This clonotype was observed at least ten times. The J gene is TRBJ2-5, the V gene TRBV5-1, with 15 nucleotides matching TRBD2. Germline CDR1 reads SGHRS; CDR2 reads YFSETQ. V shed 4 bases and J 4 bases; nucleotides not matched to a gene: 11. The CDR3 is 18 residues long. Here the CDR3 DNA reads TGCGCCAGCAGCCCGGGACAGCGGACTAGCGGGGGGGGAGAGACCCAGTACTTC. Encoded protein: CASSPGQRTSGGGETQYF. Variable domain in full (rest from reference TRBV5-1 and TRBJ2-5): KAGVTQTPRYLIKTRGQQVTLSCSPISGHRSVSWYQQTPGQGLQFLFEYFSETQRNKGNFPGRFSGRQFSNSRSEMNVSTLELGDSALYLCASSPGQRTSGGGETQYFGPGTRLLVL.

The genes are TRBV15 and TRBJ1-4, with D tentatively TRBD1 (5 bases). Germline V gene data show CDR1 as LNHNV and CDR2 as YYDKDF (reference sequence). Trimming left V 1 base short and J 6 bases short, with 15 bases between. The CDR3 consists of 16 residues. The CDR3 region is CATSRGVDPRDEKLFF. CDR3 sequence (DNA): TGTGCCACCAGCAGAGGAGTTGATCCCAGGGATGAAAAACTGTTTTTT.

This clonotype was recorded at least ten times. This chain uses TRBV7-2 with TRBJ1-1; D might be TRBD1 (6 bases). Trimming cost V 4 bases and J 0 bases, with 9 bases left between them. CDR3 length equals 14 residues. Germline V gene data show CDR1 as SGHTA and CDR2 as FQGNSA. The CDR3 reads CASSWQGMNTEAFF. The CDR3 DNA is TGTGCCAGCAGCTGGCAGGGGATGAACACTGAAGCTTTCTTT.

At least ten counts were recorded for this clonotype. The gene calls are TRBV15 and TRBJ1-1; maybe TRBD1 (5 bases). CDR1 LNHNV and CDR2 YYDKDF come from the germline V gene (reference sequence). V was clipped by 5 bases and J by 6 bases, with 13 bases between them. CDR3 length equals 13 residues. The CDR3 spells CATSVGLGAEAFF. CDR3 DNA sequence: TGTGCCACCAGCGTAGGATTAGGGGCTGAAGCTTTCTTT.

This clonotype occurred a few times. V and J are TRBV10-3 and TRBJ1-1; TRBD1 matches at 8 bases. The V gene's germline CDR1 is ENHRY and CDR2 SYGVKD. This CDR3 contains 13 residues. The V gene end was trimmed by 2 bases and the J gene end by 5 bases; junction bases not matched to a gene: 1. CDR3 in DNA: TGTGCCATCAGTGAGCAGGGGGCGACTGAAGCTTTCTTT. Its translation: CAISEQGATEAFF.

This clonotype was counted many times. The chain is built from TRBV6-2 or TRBV6-3 and TRBJ1-5; D unclear. CDR3 length equals 17 residues. The V end was cut by 5 bases, the J end by 0 bases, with 17 bases between. Per the germline V gene, CDR1 is MNHEY and CDR2 is SVGEGT. The CDR3: CASSRTRPLYSNQPQHF. The CDR3 bases are TGTGCCAGCAGTCGGACCCGGCCGCTATATAGCAATCAGCCCCAGCATTTT.

This clonotype was found many times. This chain joins TRBV5-1 and TRBJ1-3; D perhaps matches TRBD1 (5 bases). Germline V lookup: CDR1 SGHRS, CDR2 YFSETQ. The CDR3 sequence is 17 residues long. V lost 0 bases and J 0 bases, leaving 13 bases between the germline ends. CDR3 amino acids: CASSLGTKTSSGNTIYF. Here the CDR3 DNA reads TGCGCCAGCAGCTTGGGGACAAAAACATCCTCTGGAAACACCATATATTTT.

This clonotype was seen many times. The V call is TRBV28, the J call TRBJ1-2; D unresolved. The length of the CDR3 is 10 residues. Between the trimmed V and J ends, which lost 5 bases and 8 bases, there was a span of 6 bases. Germline values: CDR1 MDHEN, CDR2 SYDVKM. The CDR3 reads CASSRRGYTF. The DNA for the CDR3 is TGTGCCAGCAGTCGACGAGGCTACACCTTC.

The V call is TRBV15, the J call TRBJ1-4; tentatively, D is TRBD1 (5 bases). CDR1 and CDR2 from the germline V gene are LNHNV and YYDKDF (reference sequence). The CDR3 is made up of 13 amino acids. Between the trimmed V and J ends, which lost 0 bases and 8 bases, there was a span of 7 bases. CDR3 loop: CATSRDRGEKLFF. As DNA, the CDR3 is TGTGCCACCAGCAGAGATCGGGGGGAAAAACTGTTTTTT. The whole variable domain, remainder taken from reference TRBV15 and TRBJ1-4, is DAMVIQNPRYQVTQFGKPVTLSCSQTLNHNVMYWYQQKSSQAPKLLFHYYDKDFNNEADTPDNFQSRRPNTSFCFLDIRSPGLGDTAMYLCATSRDRGEKLFFGSGTQLSVL.

The table lists this clonotype with a few counts. The chain employs TRBV12-2 and TRBJ2-3. TRBV12-2 is classified as a pseudogene. The CDR3 totals 10 residues. CDR3 coding DNA: TGTGCAAGTTGCAGGGATACGCAGTATTTT. Protein product: CASCRDTQYF.

This clonotype was seen only a few times. The chain couples TRBV27 to TRBJ2-3; TRBD2 aligns across 9 bases. Germline V gene lookup returns CDR1 MNHEY and CDR2 SMNVEV (reference sequence). CDR3 length: 16 residues. V lost 6 bases and J lost 4; bases outside the gene matches: 11. The CDR3, as DNA: TGTGCCAGCAGAGACCAGATAGCGGGGGCCGCAGATACGCAGTATTTT. It specifies CASRDQIAGAADTQYF.

This chain connects TRBV6-1 to TRBJ2-3, with 9 positions matching TRBD1. The CDR3 covers 16 residues. Per germline, CDR1 MNHNS and CDR2 SASEGT. With 6 bases clipped from V and 6 bases from J, the junction kept 13 bases outside the gene matches. CDR3 in amino acids: CASSRMDRGSGDTQYF. The CDR3 bases are TGTGCCAGCAGCCGAATGGACAGGGGTTCAGGGGATACGCAGTATTTT.

With regard to this clonotype: A single base separates this from a much larger clone, so it may be a read error. J is TRBJ2-3 and V is TRBV4-3; unclear D gene. Germline V gene lookup returns CDR1 LGHNA and CDR2 YSLEER. There are 13 residues in the CDR3. The DNA for the CDR3 is TGCGCCAGCAGCCAAAGTCTCCTAGATACGCAGAATTTT. Its translation is CASSQSLLDTQNF.

This clonotype was seen many times. This rearrangement joins TRBV12-3 or TRBV12-4 to TRBJ1-6, with TRBD1 matching over 7 bases. With V trimmed by 5 bases and J by 7 bases, 8 bases remained unmatched. The length of the CDR3 is 15 residues. The CDR3 nucleotides are TGTGCCAGCAGTCTTCAGACAGGGCCGAATTCACCCCTCCACTTT. It encodes CASSLQTGPNSPLHF.

This clonotype showed up just a few times. This chain joins TRBV10-3 and TRBJ1-1; D ambiguous. Trimming took off 7 bases at V and 1 base at J, with 10 bases between the two ends. CDR3 length equals 13 residues. In germline, CDR1 is ENHRY, CDR2 SYGVKD. The CDR3 DNA follows: TGTGCCATCACATTAACGGAGAACACTGAAGCTTTCTTT. This translates into CAITLTENTEAFF.

This clonotype was seen ten or more times. The chain joins TRBV21-1 to TRBJ2-7. TRBV21-1 is termed a pseudogene. This CDR3 has 14 amino acids. The CDR3 sequence: CASSKQAGSYEQYV. Written as DNA, the CDR3 is TGTGCCAGCAGCAAACAGGCAGGCTCCTACGAGCAGTACGTC.

This clonotype has only a few counts. The CDR3 region has the DNA TGCAGCGCCTCCCGGGTGGACACTGAAGCTTTCTTT. It yields the protein CSASRVDTEAFF. V usage is TRBV29-1 and J usage is TRBJ1-1; no reliable D call. CDR1 SQVTM and CDR2 ANQGSEA come from the germline V gene. The CDR3 runs 12 residues. Trimming removed 7 bases at V and 3 bases at J, with 12 bases between.

The genes are TRBV20-1 and TRBJ2-7; D perhaps matches TRBD2 (6 bases). The V end was cut by 4 bases, the J end by 3 bases, with 19 bases between. Germline CDR1 and CDR2: DFQATT and SNEGSKA (reference sequence). The CDR3 has 15 amino acids. CDR3: CSATPIIGGIYEQYF. The CDR3 region has the DNA TGCAGTGCTACCCCCATTATTGGGGGGATCTACGAGCAGTACTTC.

The chain links TRBV6-1 to TRBJ1-1; D is ambiguous. The germline gives CDR1 MNHNS, CDR2 SASEGT. The length of the CDR3 is 12 residues. V shed 7 bases and J shed 6 bases, with 12 bases lying between them. CDR3 nucleotides: TGTGCCAGCACCCCGCAGTTCCCTGAAGCTTTCTTT. It translates to CASTPQFPEAFF.

This clonotype was seen repeatedly, ten times or more. The genes are TRBV20-1 and TRBJ2-1; a possible D gene is TRBD1 (6 bases). The CDR3 is 14 amino acids. V lost 4 bases and J lost 5, with 15 bases in between. Germline V gives CDR1 DFQATT, CDR2 SNEGSKA (reference sequence). The CDR3 loop is CSAKNRAGHNEQFF. DNA for the CDR3: TGCAGTGCTAAAAACAGGGCAGGGCACAATGAGCAGTTCTTC.

There are many counts of this clonotype. The gene calls are TRBV6-5 and TRBJ1-2, with 7 bases fitting TRBD1. Germline CDR1 and CDR2: MNHEY and SVGAGI. The length of the CDR3 is 14 residues. V shed 5 bases, J shed 6 bases, and the junction held 9 bases outside the gene matches. The CDR3 protein is CASSPHDRANGYTF. CDR3 DNA sequence: TGTGCCAGCAGTCCCCATGACAGGGCTAATGGCTACACCTTC.

This clonotype was counted ten times or more. J is TRBJ2-5 and V is TRBV6-6; TRBD1 might be the D (6 bases). Per germline, CDR1 MNHNY and CDR2 SVGAGI (reference sequence). Deletions cut 0 bases from V and 5 bases from J, with 10 bases between. The CDR3 runs to 14 residues. CDR3 coding DNA: TGTGCCAGCAGTTACTCTGGGGGCCCGGAGACCCAGTACTTC. Protein: CASSYSGGPETQYF.

CDR3 nucleotides: TGTGCCAGCAGGCCCGAAGGGGAGGTCGGCTACACCTTC. Its translation: CASRPEGEVGYTF. The V call is TRBV7-9, the J call TRBJ1-2, with D maybe TRBD1 (5 bases). Germline V gene lookup returns CDR1 SEHNR and CDR2 FQNEAQ (reference sequence). The V gene lost 6 bases and the J gene lost 8 bases, with 16 bases spanning the gap. This CDR3 region has 13 residues.